The 30 T cell receptor beta chains below all came from one sample that was sequenced in a study of OX40 agonist ivuxolimab in advanced cancers. Profiled with immunoSEQ multiplex PCR; TCRdb holds only in-frame clones, not every one. The profile shows over 30,000 clones, about four fifths of them singletons. The source material was CD4+ or CD8+ T cells sorted from blood, sampled in a trial of the OX40 agonist ivuxolimab. Receptors originate from an adult with an advanced solid tumor such as melanoma, head and neck, liver or kidney cancer.

The V and J genes are TRBV6-6 and TRBJ1-5; 9 nucleotides agree with TRBD1. CDR3 length: 16 amino acids. Germline V CDR1 and CDR2: MNHNY, SVGAGI (reference sequence). After removal of 6 bases from V and 4 bases from J, the junction contained 10 bases not matched to a gene. The CDR3 DNA follows: TGTGCCAGCAGGGGGACAGGGTTAAGGGGAAATCAGCCCCAGCATTTT. Amino acid sequence: CASRGTGLRGNQPQHF.

The chain is built from TRBV9 and TRBJ2-1; 7 bases are shared with TRBD2. CDR3 length equals 15 residues. Germline trimming cut 0 bases from V and 2 bases from J; bases unmatched to any gene: 2. The V gene's germline CDR1 is SGDLS and CDR2 YYNGEE. CDR3 DNA: TGTGCCAGCAGCGTAGGCGCGGGAGCCTACAATGAGCAGTTCTTC. It encodes CASSVGAGAYNEQFF.

The count of this clone is one. The J gene is TRBJ1-5, the V gene TRBV7-3, with D hard to call. The germline gives CDR1 SGHTA, CDR2 FQGTGA. CDR3 size: 15 residues. V lost 6 bases to trimming and J lost 5 bases, with 17 bases between them. CDR3 nucleotide sequence: TGTGCCAGCAGACGTCCCTGGCGGGCATATCAGCCCCAGCATTTT. As protein: CASRRPWRAYQPQHF.

The V call is TRBV6-5, the J call TRBJ1-1, with D perhaps TRBD1 (6 bases). The V end was cut by 8 bases, the J end by 2 bases, with 15 bases between. The CDR3 covers 14 residues. Germline-derived CDR1 and CDR2 are MNHEY and SVGAGI. CDR3 amino acids: CASPFGGSNTEAFF. The CDR3 DNA follows: TGTGCCAGCCCTTTCGGGGGCAGTAACACTGAAGCTTTCTTT.

The V and J genes are TRBV15 and TRBJ1-5; D possibly corresponds to TRBD1 (5 bases). The germline CDR1 and CDR2 sequences are LNHNV and YYDKDF (reference sequence). This CDR3 is 16 amino acids long. Between the trimmed V and J ends, which lost 0 bases and 2 bases, there was a span of 11 bases. The DNA of the CDR3 is TGTGCCACCAGCAGAGATCAGGGAGGTGGCAATCAGCCCCAGCATTTT. Its translation is CATSRDQGGGNQPQHF. The complete variable domain, with remaining parts taken from reference TRBV15 and TRBJ1-5, reads DAMVIQNPRYQVTQFGKPVTLSCSQTLNHNVMYWYQQKSSQAPKLLFHYYDKDFNNEADTPDNFQSRRPNTSFCFLDIRSPGLGDTAMYLCATSRDQGGGNQPQHFGDGTRLSIL.

The rearrangement uses TRBV15 and TRBJ1-2; D is unclear. Germline V gene sequence: CDR1 LNHNV, CDR2 YYDKDF (reference sequence). This CDR3 has 13 amino acids. The ends were cut back, 1 base at V and 1 base at J, with 4 bases in the middle. The CDR3 sequence: CATSRGDNYGYTF. Written as DNA, the CDR3 is TGTGCCACCAGCAGAGGGGATAACTATGGCTACACCTTC. Full variable domain (outside the CDR3, taken from reference TRBV15 and TRBJ1-2): DAMVIQNPRYQVTQFGKPVTLSCSQTLNHNVMYWYQQKSSQAPKLLFHYYDKDFNNEADTPDNFQSRRPNTSFCFLDIRSPGLGDTAMYLCATSRGDNYGYTFGSGTRLTVV.

This clone occurred once. The rearrangement joins TRBV7-2 to TRBJ1-2; 8 bases are a match to TRBD1. The germline V gene encodes CDR1 SGHTA and CDR2 FQGNSA. J was trimmed by 5 bases and V by 4 bases; bases with no gene match: 9. This CDR3 is built from 15 residues. In DNA, the CDR3 is TGTGCCAGCAGCTCCTATTTGACAGGGGAATATGGCTACACCTTC. Translated, it gives CASSSYLTGEYGYTF.

The chain has TRBV2 and TRBJ2-3; TRBD2 matches 7 bases. V trimming: 2 bases; J trimming: 9 bases; junction bases outside the gene matches: 5. There are 13 residues in the CDR3. In germline, CDR1 is SNHLY, CDR2 FYNNEI. CDR3 nucleotide sequence: TGTGCCAGCAGTGAACGAACTAGCGCGACGCAGTATTTT. It translates to CASSERTSATQYF. Drawing the rest from reference TRBV2 and TRBJ2-3, the complete variable domain is EPEVTQTPSHQVTQMGQEVILRCVPISNHLYFYWYRQILGQKVEFLVSFYNNEISEKSEIFDDQFSVERPDGSNFTLKIRSTKLEDSAMYFCASSERTSATQYFGPGTRLTVL.

The rearrangement uses TRBV28 and TRBJ2-1, with D possibly being TRBD2 (6 bases). V lost 7 bases to trimming and J lost 11 bases, with 15 bases between them. The CDR3 loop spans 12 amino acids. CDR1 MDHEN and CDR2 SYDVKM come from the germline V gene. The CDR3 nucleotides read TGTGCCAGCAATCCCGGGGGAACACAGCAGTTCTTC. Amino acids: CASNPGGTQQFF. The full variable domain, completed using reference TRBV28 and TRBJ2-1, is DVKVTQSSRYLVKRTGEKVFLECVQDMDHENMFWYRQDPGLGLRLIYFSYDVKMKEKGDIPEGYSVSREKKERFSLILESASTNQTSMYLCASNPGGTQQFFGPGTRLTVL.

The V and J genes are TRBV7-2 and TRBJ2-2, with 7 bases that match TRBD1. V lost 5 bases and J lost 1; bases outside the gene matches: 1. Germline CDR1 SGHTA, CDR2 FQGNSA. CDR3 size: 14 residues. CDR3 sequence (DNA): TGTGCCAGCAGCGGACAGGAGAACACCGGGGAGCTGTTTTTT. It translates to CASSGQENTGELFF.

The chain's CDR3 is CASRRRRQDTQYF. CDR3 bases: TGCGCCAGCAGGAGGAGACGACAAGATACGCAGTATTTT. The chain carries TRBV10-2 and TRBJ2-3; no definite D call. Germline CDR1 and CDR2: WSHSY and SAAADI. Between the trimmed V and J ends, which lost 6 bases and 5 bases, there was a span of 12 bases. This CDR3 has 13 amino acids.

The chain links TRBV11-2 to TRBJ2-1; the D gene is possibly TRBD2 (7 bases). V was trimmed by 5 bases and J by 4 bases, leaving 15 bases between them. The germline V gene encodes CDR1 SGHAT and CDR2 FQNNGV. The CDR3 length is 15 residues. The CDR3 is CASSIRRGAYNEQFF. The CDR3 nucleotides read TGTGCCAGCAGCATCCGCCGGGGGGCTTACAATGAGCAGTTCTTC. Full variable domain (rest looked up from reference TRBV11-2 and TRBJ2-1): EAGVAQSPRYKIIEKRQSVAFWCNPISGHATLYWYQQILGQGPKLLIQFQNNGVVDDSQLPKDRFSAERLKGVDSTLKIQPAKLEDSAVYLCASSIRRGAYNEQFFGPGTRLTVL.

This rearrangement joins TRBV10-3 to TRBJ1-5; TRBD1 aligns across 11 bases. Germline V gene sequence: CDR1 ENHRY, CDR2 SYGVKD. The CDR3 consists of 14 residues. J was trimmed by 7 bases and V by 4 bases; bases with no gene match: 3. Here the CDR3 DNA reads TGTGCCATCAGTGCGGGACAGGGGGAACAGCCCCAGCATTTT. This sequence encodes CAISAGQGEQPQHF.

This clone was counted between two and nine times. The rearrangement uses TRBV7-2 and TRBJ2-7; D possibly uses TRBD1 or TRBD2 (6 bases each). Trimming left V 5 bases short and J 5 bases short, with 22 bases between. There are 16 residues in the CDR3. In germline, CDR1 is SGHTA, CDR2 FQGNSA. In DNA, the CDR3 is TGTGCCAGCAGCAGGCGGAAAGCCGGGGGCCACCACGAGCAGTACTTC. Translation: CASSRRKAGGHHEQYF.

This CDR3 reads CASSLEGVRDGYTF. The CDR3 bases are TGTGCCAGCAGTCTCGAAGGGGTGAGGGATGGCTACACCTTC. The chain joins TRBV28 to TRBJ1-2, with D perhaps TRBD1 (5 bases). The V gene lost 5 bases and the J gene lost 6 bases, with 16 bases spanning the gap. This CDR3 has 14 amino acids. Germline lookup yields CDR1 MDHEN and CDR2 SYDVKM.

The chain combines TRBV6-7 with TRBJ1-2; 7 nucleotides line up with TRBD1. TRBV6-7 is noted as an ORF with a role that remains uncertain. V lost 2 bases to trimming and J lost 8 bases; unmatched junction nucleotides: 8. This CDR3 spans 14 amino acids. The DNA of the CDR3 is TGTGCCAGCAGTTACGGCAGGGGGGTGGAAGGCTACACCTTC. Protein sequence: CASSYGRGVEGYTF.

This clone came up a few times. The chain links TRBV27 to TRBJ2-5; either TRBD1 or TRBD2 may supply D (5 bases each). CDR1 is MNHEY and CDR2 is SMNVEV in the germline V gene (reference sequence). V dropped 3 bases and J dropped 7 bases, with 6 bases sitting between them. The CDR3 spans 11 residues. In DNA form, the CDR3 reads TGTGCCAGCAGTTTCGGGGCGACCCAGTACTTC. It is translated as CASSFGATQYF.

The V gene is TRBV4-3, the J gene TRBJ1-4; no firm D call. CDR3 length equals 16 residues. Germline lookup yields CDR1 LGHNA and CDR2 YSLEER. V lost 0 bases, J lost 7 bases, and 15 bases lay in between. The chain's CDR3 is CASSQDLRGPGEKLFF. CDR3 nucleotide sequence: TGCGCCAGCAGCCAAGATTTGAGAGGGCCCGGTGAAAAACTGTTTTTT.

The V and J genes are TRBV27 and TRBJ1-3; no clear D gene. Germline CDR1 is MNHEY and CDR2 is SMNVEV (reference sequence). Trimming pared 8 bases from V and 1 base from J, leaving 12 bases between. The CDR3 covers 14 residues. CDR3 nucleotides: TGTGCCAGCGGAGTCGGGCATTCTGGAAACACCATATATTTT. It encodes CASGVGHSGNTIYF.

The chain combines TRBV7-3 with TRBJ2-3; D unresolved. The V and J ends lost 3 bases and 1 base respectively, with 11 bases between them. The CDR3 spans 15 residues. CDR1 and CDR2 (germline): SGHTA, FQGTGA. CDR3 residues: CASSLAATGTDTQYF. CDR3 coding DNA: TGTGCCAGCAGCTTGGCCGCGACTGGCACAGATACGCAGTATTTT.

The rearrangement links TRBV5-4 to TRBJ1-1; 10 bases are a match to TRBD1. CDR1 is SGHNT, CDR2 YYREEE, per germline (reference sequence). The CDR3 has 16 amino acids. The V gene end was trimmed by 4 bases and the J gene end by 2 bases; junction bases not matched to a gene: 8. The CDR3 coding sequence is TGTGCCAGCAGCCCGTGGACAGGGGGTGTCAACACTGAAGCTTTCTTT. Residues: CASSPWTGGVNTEAFF.

The gene calls are TRBV14 and TRBJ2-5; 7 bases fit TRBD2. J was trimmed by 2 bases and V by 0 bases; bases with no gene match: 9. This CDR3 comprises 17 residues. Germline assignment: CDR1 SGHDN and CDR2 FVKESK. CDR3 nucleotides: TGTGCCAGCAGCCAAGAATTTACTCCGGGGGGTCAAGAGACCCAGTACTTC. It encodes CASSQEFTPGGQETQYF.

The chain employs TRBV18 and TRBJ1-3; D is possibly TRBD1 (6 bases). Germline V gene data show CDR1 as KGHSH and CDR2 as LQKENI. With 8 bases removed from V and 0 bases from J, the gap between germline ends came to 14 bases. CDR3 length: 15 amino acids. CDR3 in amino acids: CASNIDRNSGNTIYF. CDR3 DNA sequence: TGTGCCAGCAACATAGACAGGAACTCTGGAAACACCATATATTTT.

The chain has TRBV4-3 and TRBJ2-4, with 11 bases lining up with TRBD1. The J segment lost 10 bases and the V segment lost 0 bases, leaving 2 bases of the junction unmatched. Per germline, CDR1 LGHNA and CDR2 YSLEER. The CDR3 is made up of 14 amino acids. The CDR3 nucleotides are TGCGCCAGCAGCCAAGAGGGACAGGGGGGGATTCAGTACTTC. Amino acids: CASSQEGQGGIQYF.

This sequence joins TRBV7-6 and TRBJ2-3; D is uncertain. From germline, CDR1 is SGHVS and CDR2 FNYEAQ. V was pared by 2 bases and J by 7 bases, with 10 bases between. The CDR3 spans 13 residues. Here the CDR3 reads CASSLSSQNTQYF. For the CDR3, the DNA is TGTGCCAGCAGCTTATCATCGCAAAATACGCAGTATTTT.

This clone was found once. The genes are TRBV5-1 and TRBJ2-3; D remains ambiguous. The CDR3 spans 15 residues. Germline V gives CDR1 SGHRS, CDR2 YFSETQ. Trimming shortened V by 0 bases and J by 4 bases, and 12 bases separated the two germline ends. DNA of the CDR3: TGCGCCAGCAGCTTGGCGGCAACGGATGCAGATACGCAGTATTTT. Encoded protein: CASSLAATDADTQYF. Full variable domain (rest looked up from reference TRBV5-1 and TRBJ2-3): KAGVTQTPRYLIKTRGQQVTLSCSPISGHRSVSWYQQTPGQGLQFLFEYFSETQRNKGNFPGRFSGRQFSNSRSEMNVSTLELGDSALYLCASSLAATDADTQYFGPGTRLTVL.

The J gene is TRBJ2-3, the V gene TRBV7-8; either TRBD1 or TRBD2 may fit D (5 bases each). The ends were cut back, 2 bases at V and 3 bases at J, with 18 bases in the middle. The CDR3 runs 17 residues. Per the germline V gene, CDR1 is SGHVS and CDR2 is FQNEAQ. The CDR3 coding sequence is TGTGCCAGCAGCTTAAATACGGGACCCCGGAGGACAGATACGCAGTATTTT. Amino acids: CASSLNTGPRRTDTQYF.

This clone turned up a few times. J is TRBJ1-5 and V is TRBV15; D unclear. Trimming removed 6 bases from V and 3 bases from J, with 9 bases in between. CDR1 LNHNV and CDR2 YYDKDF come from the germline V gene (reference sequence). CDR3 length equals 13 residues. The CDR3 DNA reads as TGTGCCACCAGGGCGCGGGACAATCAGCCCCAGCATTTT. It yields the protein CATRARDNQPQHF.

The V call is TRBV9, the J call TRBJ1-2; TRBD1 might be the D (5 bases). The CDR3 loop spans 15 amino acids. Germline V gene sequence: CDR1 SGDLS, CDR2 YYNGEE. V lost 4 bases and J lost 1, with 14 bases in between. The CDR3 sequence is CASSPGHSLNYGYTF. The CDR3 DNA reads as TGTGCCAGCAGCCCAGGACACTCGCTTAACTATGGCTACACCTTC.

The chain is built from TRBV6-5 and TRBJ2-1; D unresolved. CDR3 length equals 14 residues. Trimming pared 5 bases from V and 4 bases from J, leaving 12 bases between. Per germline, CDR1 MNHEY and CDR2 SVGAGI. CDR3 DNA: TGTGCCAGCAGTAGAAAAGATTCATACAATGAGCAGTTCTTC. This translates into CASSRKDSYNEQFF.